This TCR beta chain was documented in a study of regulatory T cells in long-lasting Graves disease. Arm-PCR of CDR3 regions and iRepertoire HTBI primers were the basis on which TCR beta libraries were built. TCRdb re-called the multiplex PCR reads through MiXCR, storing one row per CDR3 protein. The table includes approximately 440,000 distinct CDR3 sequences, roughly 17% detected once. The time point: newly diagnosed GD, antithyroid drugs for less than 3 months. Preparation of the TCR library used RNA extracted from PBMCs. This clonotype was observed at least ten times. CDR1 and CDR2 from the germline V gene are SGHNT and YENEEA. This CDR3 is built from 17 residues. Trimming cost V 3 bases and J 3 bases; bases outside gene matches: 8. The sample was also reused in another study, on T cells in Graves' hyperthyroidism and ophthalmopathy. From that second work: Hyperthyroidism was newly diagnosed in patients aged 18 to 65 (duration under 2 months).

Sample: peripheral blood mononuclear cells (PBMCs), taken at new diagnosis, from a patient treated with antithyroid drugs. This receptor was obtained from a man in his forties or fifties with Graves disease. The chain is built from TRBV11-3 and TRBJ1-6; 7 nucleotides match TRBD1. The CDR3 is CASSLIDGTDYNSPLHF. CDR3 nucleotides: TGTGCCAGCAGCTTGATTGACGGGACAGACTATAATTCACCCCTCCACTTT.